This T cell receptor (beta chain) is from a study of cytomegalovirus exposure and HLA in healthy donors. The wider study: HLA-typed donors were the source of about 85 million unique TCRs held in an early data release.

Amplification used 60 Vbeta primers and 13 Jbeta primers. The repertoire was sequenced with immunoSEQ multiplex PCR; TCRdb's copy has only in-frame clones and lacks some. The sample yields around 180,000 clones, roughly 85% seen once. With respect to this clone: Its antigen is unidentified.

Between the trimmed V and J ends, which lost 0 bases and 3 bases, there was a span of 5 bases. Germline CDR1 is MGHRA and CDR2 is YSYEKL. The CDR3 length is 14 residues. Findings and caveats of the study: A later look showed TCR association rates differing by HLA locus, highest for DRB1 and lowest for HLA-C. It was reported in a later analysis that an Asian-associated ancestry cluster showed fewer N-insertions than the approximately 700-donor mean. Earlier analysis found most TCR beta V segments productive about 87% or about 30% of the time.

The gene calls are TRBV4-1 and TRBJ1-4; no definite D call. The TCR originated in a woman between 35 and 50 years old in good health and CMV-seronegative. Sequencing was carried out using PBMCs. For the CDR3, the DNA is TGCGCCAGCAGCCAAGACCAATCTAATGAAAAACTGTTTTTT. It translates to CASSQDQSNEKLFF.